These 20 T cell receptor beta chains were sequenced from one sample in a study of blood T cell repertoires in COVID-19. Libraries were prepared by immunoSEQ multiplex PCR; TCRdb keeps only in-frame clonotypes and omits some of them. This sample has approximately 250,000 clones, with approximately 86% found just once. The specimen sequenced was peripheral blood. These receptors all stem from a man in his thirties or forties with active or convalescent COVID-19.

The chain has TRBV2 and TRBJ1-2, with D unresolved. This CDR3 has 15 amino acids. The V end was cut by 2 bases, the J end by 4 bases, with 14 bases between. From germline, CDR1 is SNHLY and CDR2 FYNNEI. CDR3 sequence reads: CASSELPHLAYGYTF. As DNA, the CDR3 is TGTGCCAGCAGTGAATTACCCCACCTGGCCTATGGCTACACCTTC.

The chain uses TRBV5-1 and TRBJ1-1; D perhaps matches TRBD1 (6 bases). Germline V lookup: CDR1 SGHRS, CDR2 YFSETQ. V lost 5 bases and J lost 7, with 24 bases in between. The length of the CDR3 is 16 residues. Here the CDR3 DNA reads TGCGCCAGCAGACTGGAGGGGGGGCTCTCCTTTTTTGAAGCTTTCTTT. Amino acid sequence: CASRLEGGLSFFEAFF.

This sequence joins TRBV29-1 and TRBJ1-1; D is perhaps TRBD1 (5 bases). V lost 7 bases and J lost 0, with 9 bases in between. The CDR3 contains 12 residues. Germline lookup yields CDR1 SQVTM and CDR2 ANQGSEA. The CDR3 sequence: CSAIRVNTEAFF. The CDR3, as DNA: TGCAGCGCGATCAGGGTGAACACTGAAGCTTTCTTT. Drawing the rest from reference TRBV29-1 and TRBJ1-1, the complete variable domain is SAVISQKPSRDICQRGTSLTIQCQVDSQVTMMFWYRQQPGQSLTLIATANQGSEATYESGFVIDKFPISRPNLTFSTLTVSNMSPEDSSIYLCSAIRVNTEAFFGQGTRLTVV.

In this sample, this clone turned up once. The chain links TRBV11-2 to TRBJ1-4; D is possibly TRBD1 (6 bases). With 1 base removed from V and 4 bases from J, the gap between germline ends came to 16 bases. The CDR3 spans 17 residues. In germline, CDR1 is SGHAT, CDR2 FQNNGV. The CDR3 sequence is CASSLGGQGYGNEKLFF. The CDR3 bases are TGTGCCAGCAGCTTAGGGGGGCAAGGGTACGGTAATGAAAAACTGTTTTTT. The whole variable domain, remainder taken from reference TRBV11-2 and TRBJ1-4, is EAGVAQSPRYKIIEKRQSVAFWCNPISGHATLYWYQQILGQGPKLLIQFQNNGVVDDSQLPKDRFSAERLKGVDSTLKIQPAKLEDSAVYLCASSLGGQGYGNEKLFFGSGTQLSVL.

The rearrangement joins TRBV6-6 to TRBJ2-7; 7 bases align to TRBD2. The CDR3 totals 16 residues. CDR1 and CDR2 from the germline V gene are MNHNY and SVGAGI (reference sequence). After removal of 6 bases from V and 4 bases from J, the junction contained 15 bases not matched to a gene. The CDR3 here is CASSYLRRGGGYEQYF. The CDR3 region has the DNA TGTGCCAGCAGCTACCTACGTCGCGGGGGTGGATACGAGCAGTACTTC.

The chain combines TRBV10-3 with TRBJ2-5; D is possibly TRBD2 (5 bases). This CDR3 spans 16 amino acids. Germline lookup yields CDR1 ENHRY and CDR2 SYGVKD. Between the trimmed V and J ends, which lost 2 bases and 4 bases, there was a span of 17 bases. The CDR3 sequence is CAISEGGLPARETQYF. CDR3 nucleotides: TGTGCCATCAGTGAGGGAGGACTGCCGGCGCGAGAGACCCAGTACTTC.

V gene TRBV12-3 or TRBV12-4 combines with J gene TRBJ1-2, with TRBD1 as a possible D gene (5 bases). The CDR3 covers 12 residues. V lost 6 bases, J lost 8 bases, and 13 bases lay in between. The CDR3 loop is CASSAGYRGYTF. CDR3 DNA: TGTGCCAGCAGCGCAGGGTATCGCGGCTACACCTTC.

The CDR3: CASSVAMMNTEAFF. The CDR3 DNA reads TGTGCCAGCAGCGTAGCTATGATGAACACTGAAGCTTTCTTT. The V and J genes are TRBV9 and TRBJ1-1; D remains ambiguous. Germline V gene sequence: CDR1 SGDLS, CDR2 YYNGEE. The CDR3 sequence is 14 residues long. Deletions cut 0 bases from V and 0 bases from J, with 6 bases between.

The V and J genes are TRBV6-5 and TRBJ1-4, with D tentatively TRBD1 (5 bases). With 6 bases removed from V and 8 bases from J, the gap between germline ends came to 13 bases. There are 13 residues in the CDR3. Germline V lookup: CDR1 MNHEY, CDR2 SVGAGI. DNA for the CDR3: TGTGCCAGCAGAAACCTGGGGGGGGAAAAACTGTTTTTT. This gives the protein CASRNLGGEKLFF.

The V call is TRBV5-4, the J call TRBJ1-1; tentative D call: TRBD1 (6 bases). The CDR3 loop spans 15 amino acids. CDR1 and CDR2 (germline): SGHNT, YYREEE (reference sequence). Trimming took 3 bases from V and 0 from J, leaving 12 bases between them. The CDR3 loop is CASSSSGAMNTEAFF. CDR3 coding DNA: TGTGCCAGCAGCTCATCAGGGGCCATGAACACTGAAGCTTTCTTT.

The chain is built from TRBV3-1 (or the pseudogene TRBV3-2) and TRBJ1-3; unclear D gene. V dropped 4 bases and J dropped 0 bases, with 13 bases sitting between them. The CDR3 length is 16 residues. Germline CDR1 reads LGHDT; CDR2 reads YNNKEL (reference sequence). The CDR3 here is CASSPQEDDSGNTIYF. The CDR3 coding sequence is TGTGCCAGCAGCCCCCAGGAGGACGACTCTGGAAACACCATATATTTT.

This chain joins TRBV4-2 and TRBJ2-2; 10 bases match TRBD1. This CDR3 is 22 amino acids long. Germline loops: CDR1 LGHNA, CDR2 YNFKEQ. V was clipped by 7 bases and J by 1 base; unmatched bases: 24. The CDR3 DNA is TGTGCCAGCACCTCAAGGGGCGGGCGGGACAGGGGTCCTTTACAGAACACCGGGGAGCTGTTTTTT. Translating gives CASTSRGGRDRGPLQNTGELFF.

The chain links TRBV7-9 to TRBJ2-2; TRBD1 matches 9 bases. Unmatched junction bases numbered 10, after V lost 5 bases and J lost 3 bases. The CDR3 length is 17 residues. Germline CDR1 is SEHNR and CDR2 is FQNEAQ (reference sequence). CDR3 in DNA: TGTGCCAGCAGCACTACAGGGGGCTTATTTTACACCGGGGAGCTGTTTTTT. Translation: CASSTTGGLFYTGELFF.

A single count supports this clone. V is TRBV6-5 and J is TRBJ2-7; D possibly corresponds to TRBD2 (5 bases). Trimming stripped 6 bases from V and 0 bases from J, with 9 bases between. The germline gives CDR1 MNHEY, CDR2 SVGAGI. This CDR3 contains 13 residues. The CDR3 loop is CASRTGNSYEQYF. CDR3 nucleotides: TGTGCCAGCAGAACCGGGAACTCCTACGAGCAGTACTTC.

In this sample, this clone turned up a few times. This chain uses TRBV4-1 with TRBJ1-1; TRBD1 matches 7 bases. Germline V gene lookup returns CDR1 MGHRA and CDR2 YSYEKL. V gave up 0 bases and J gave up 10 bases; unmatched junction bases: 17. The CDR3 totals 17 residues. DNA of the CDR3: TGCGCCAGCAGCCAAGATATAATTCGAGACAGGGCGCTTGGAGCTTTCTTT. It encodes CASSQDIIRDRALGAFF.

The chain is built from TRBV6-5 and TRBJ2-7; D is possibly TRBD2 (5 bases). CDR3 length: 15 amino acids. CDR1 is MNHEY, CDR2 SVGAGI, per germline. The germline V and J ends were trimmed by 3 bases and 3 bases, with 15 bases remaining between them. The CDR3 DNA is TGTGCCAGCAGTTATCTGCCCTCCGGGGACTACGAGCAGTACTTC. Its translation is CASSYLPSGDYEQYF.

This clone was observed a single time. The CDR3, as DNA: TGTGCTAGTGGTTTTGGAGCTAACACTGAAGCTTTCTTT. It translates to CASGFGANTEAFF. The V call is TRBV12-5, the J call TRBJ1-1; no clear D gene. The germline V gene has CDR1 LGHNT and CDR2 FRNRAP. V was pared by 3 bases and J by 2 bases, with 7 bases between. This CDR3 region has 13 residues. Combining the CDR3 with reference TRBV12-5 and TRBJ1-1 gives the whole variable domain DARVTQTPRHKVTEMGQEVTMRCQPILGHNTVFWYRQTMMQGLELLAYFRNRAPLDDSGMPKDRFSAEMPDATLATLKIQPSEPRDSAVYFCASGFGANTEAFFGQGTRLTVV.

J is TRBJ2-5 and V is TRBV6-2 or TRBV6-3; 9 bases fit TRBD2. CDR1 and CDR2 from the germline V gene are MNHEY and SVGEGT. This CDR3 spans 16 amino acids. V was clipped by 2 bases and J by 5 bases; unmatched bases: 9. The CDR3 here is CASSYGGGGAGETQYF. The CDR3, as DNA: TGTGCCAGCAGTTACGGTGGCGGGGGGGCCGGTGAGACCCAGTACTTC.

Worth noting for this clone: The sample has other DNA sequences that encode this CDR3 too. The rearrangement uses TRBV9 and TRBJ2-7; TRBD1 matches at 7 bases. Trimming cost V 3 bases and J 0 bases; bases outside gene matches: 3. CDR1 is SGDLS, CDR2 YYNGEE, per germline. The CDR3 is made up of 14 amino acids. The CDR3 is CASSGRDSSYEQYF. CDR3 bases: TGTGCCAGCAGCGGCCGGGACAGCTCCTACGAGCAGTACTTC.

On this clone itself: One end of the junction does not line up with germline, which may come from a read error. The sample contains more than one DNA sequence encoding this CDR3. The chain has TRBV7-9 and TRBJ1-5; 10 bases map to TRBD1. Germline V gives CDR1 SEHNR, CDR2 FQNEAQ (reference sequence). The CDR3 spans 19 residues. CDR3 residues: CASSSDRDRGIGGNQPQHF. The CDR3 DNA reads TGTGCCAGCAGCTCGGACCGGGACAGGGGAATTGGCGGCAATCAGCCCCAACATTTT.